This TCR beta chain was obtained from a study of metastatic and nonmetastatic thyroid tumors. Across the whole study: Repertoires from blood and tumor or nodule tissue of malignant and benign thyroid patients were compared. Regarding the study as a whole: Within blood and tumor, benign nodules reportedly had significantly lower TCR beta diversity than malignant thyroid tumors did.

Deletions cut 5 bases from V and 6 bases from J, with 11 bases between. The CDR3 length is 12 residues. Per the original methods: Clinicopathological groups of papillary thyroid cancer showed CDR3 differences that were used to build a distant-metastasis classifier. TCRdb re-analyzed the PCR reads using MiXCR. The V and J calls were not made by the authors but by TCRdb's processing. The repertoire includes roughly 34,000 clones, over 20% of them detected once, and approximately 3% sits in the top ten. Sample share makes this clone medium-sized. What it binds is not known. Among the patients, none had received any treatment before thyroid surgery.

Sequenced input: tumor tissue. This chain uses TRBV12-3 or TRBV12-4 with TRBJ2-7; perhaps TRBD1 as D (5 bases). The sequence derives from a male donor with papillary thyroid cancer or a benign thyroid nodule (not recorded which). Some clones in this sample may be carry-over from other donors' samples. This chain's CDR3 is CASSATGLEQYF. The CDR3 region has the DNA TGTGCCAGCAGTGCCACAGGTCTCGAGCAGTACTTC.